The present T cell receptor beta chain was sequenced within a study of cytomegalovirus exposure and HLA in healthy donors. Study-level results: A link between a missense DCLRE1C variant and TCR beta V- and J-gene trimming emerged from a later analysis. In an earlier analysis, most TCR beta V segments were productive about 87% or about 30% of the time. Researchers catalogued some 160 TCR beta chains as cytomegalovirus-associated.

A multiplex PCR was run with 60 Vbeta primers and 13 Jbeta primers. Sequencing was performed with immunoSEQ multiplex PCR; in TCRdb, only in-frame clones are kept and a portion is missing. Reported are tens of thousands of clones; the ten largest clones contain 1.4% to 1.5%. On this clone: Its specificity is not known.

Sequences were obtained from PBMCs. The TCR sequence derives from a woman in her sixties or seventies in good health and CMV-seronegative.

CDR3 amino acids: CASSQRTGPNYGYTF. In DNA form, the CDR3 reads TGTGCCAGCAGCCAGCGGACAGGGCCTAACTATGGCTACACCTTC. This chain links TRBV4-2 with TRBJ1-2; 8 bases agree with TRBD1. The CDR3 spans 15 residues. V lost 3 bases to trimming and J lost 0 bases; unmatched junction nucleotides: 3. From germline, CDR1 is LGHNA and CDR2 YNFKEQ.